The 28 T cell receptor beta chains presented below share a single source sample, sequenced in a study of T-cell memory formation after mild COVID-19. A single record per CDR3 protein comes from TCRdb applying MiXCR to the 5' RACE reads. The table has 250,000 to 350,000 distinct CDR3 sequences, under 20% seen once. Sample: PBMCs or a T cell subset sorted from them (not recorded which). Every receptor here comes from a man aged 18 to 30 who had mild COVID-19 (a few samples of this study predate the infection). Cell type and time point are not known.

The chain recombines TRBV6-5 with TRBJ2-1, with TRBD2 identical over 9 bases. The CDR3 spans 15 residues. V shed 4 bases, J shed 7 bases, and the junction held 8 bases outside the gene matches. Germline values: CDR1 MNHEY, CDR2 SVGAGI. Here the CDR3 reads CASSFQRGAGNEQFF. In DNA form, the CDR3 reads TGTGCCAGCAGTTTCCAGCGGGGGGCGGGTAATGAGCAGTTCTTC.

This clonotype was detected a few times. The chain has TRBV4-3 and TRBJ1-1; D is undetermined. Germline CDR1 reads LGHNA; CDR2 reads YSLEER. Trimming took 1 base from V and 4 from J, leaving 10 bases between them. This CDR3 contains 14 residues. In DNA, the CDR3 is TGCGCCAGCAGCCAAGTCGCCCGAAGCACTGAAGCTTTCTTT. Translation: CASSQVARSTEAFF.

The V and J genes are TRBV12-3 or TRBV12-4 and TRBJ1-5; D is possibly TRBD1 (5 bases). The CDR3 covers 16 residues. V dropped 2 bases and J dropped 4 bases, with 15 bases sitting between them. The CDR3 here is CASSLTLNGGNQPQHF. The CDR3 DNA reads as TGTGCCAGCAGTTTAACTCTAAACGGGGGGAATCAGCCCCAGCATTTT.

The chain carries TRBV6-2 or TRBV6-3 and TRBJ2-7; D may match TRBD1 or TRBD2 (7 bases each). This CDR3 contains 14 residues. Trimming took 6 bases from V and 2 from J, leaving 14 bases between them. The V gene's germline CDR1 is MNHEY and CDR2 SVGEGT. In nucleotides, the CDR3 is TGTGCCAGCAGGGGGGAGGGACAGACCTACGAGCAGTACTTC. Residues: CASRGEGQTYEQYF.

There are many counts of this clonotype. The V call is TRBV7-3, the J call TRBJ2-3, with TRBD1 identical over 7 bases. The length of the CDR3 is 13 residues. CDR1 is SGHTA, CDR2 FQGTGA, per germline. Germline trimming cut 4 bases from V and 3 bases from J; bases unmatched to any gene: 1. The CDR3 nucleotides are TGTGCCAGCAGCTCGGGACAGACAGATACGCAGTATTTT. It specifies CASSSGQTDTQYF.

In this sample, this clonotype turned up a few times. This chain links TRBV5-1 with TRBJ1-2; no reliable D call. Between the trimmed V and J ends, which lost 3 bases and 6 bases, there was a span of 15 bases. Germline CDR1 SGHRS, CDR2 YFSETQ. CDR3 length: 14 amino acids. The CDR3 here is CASSSARGSHGYTF. The CDR3 bases are TGCGCCAGCAGCTCGGCACGCGGGAGTCATGGCTACACCTTC.

The chain links TRBV7-8 to TRBJ1-5, with D uncertain. Trimming stripped 3 bases from V and 1 base from J, with 13 bases between. Per the germline V gene, CDR1 is SGHVS and CDR2 is FQNEAQ. The CDR3 consists of 16 residues. The CDR3 reads CASSLNSRLSNQPQHF. CDR3 nucleotide sequence: TGTGCCAGCAGCTTGAACAGCCGTTTGAGCAATCAGCCCCAGCATTTT.

The genes are TRBV9 and TRBJ2-3; no definite D call. The CDR3 spans 13 residues. With 4 bases removed from V and 5 bases from J, the gap between germline ends came to 11 bases. Germline CDR1 SGDLS, CDR2 YYNGEE. The CDR3 DNA reads as TGTGCCAGCAGCATCGAGACATTAGATACGCAGTATTTT. Its translation is CASSIETLDTQYF.

The chain is built from TRBV5-1 and TRBJ2-1; D not resolved. V lost 1 base to trimming and J lost 5 bases, with 10 bases between them. CDR3 length: 14 residues. In germline, CDR1 is SGHRS, CDR2 YFSETQ. CDR3 amino acids: CASSLRTPHNEQFF. CDR3 bases: TGCGCCAGCAGCTTGCGGACCCCTCACAATGAGCAGTTCTTC.

V and J are TRBV2 and TRBJ1-1; unclear D gene. Trimming took 6 bases from V and 5 from J, leaving 7 bases between them. Germline loops: CDR1 SNHLY, CDR2 FYNNEI. The CDR3 extends over 11 amino acids. As DNA, the CDR3 is TGTGCCAGCAGGGAATCGACTGAAGCTTTCTTT. It translates to CASRESTEAFF.

This clonotype has just a few counts. The J gene is TRBJ2-7, the V gene TRBV7-8; the D gene could be TRBD1 or TRBD2 (5 bases each). From germline, CDR1 is SGHVS and CDR2 FQNEAQ. V was cut by 1 base and J by 8 bases, with 18 bases left in between. CDR3 length equals 15 residues. The CDR3 protein is CASSLVRGGWTKQYF. The CDR3 coding sequence is TGTGCCAGCAGCTTAGTTCGGGGCGGATGGACGAAGCAGTACTTC.

The rearrangement links TRBV10-1 to TRBJ2-6, with D unclear. This CDR3 region has 16 residues. V was clipped by 6 bases and J by 2 bases, with 14 bases between them. Germline V lookup: CDR1 WNHNN, CDR2 SYGVQD (reference sequence). Written as DNA, the CDR3 is TGCGCCAGCAGCGGCGACTTCGGAGCTGGGGCCAACGTCCTGACTTTC. Encoded protein: CASSGDFGAGANVLTF.

This clonotype was observed a handful of times. V usage is TRBV7-9 and J usage is TRBJ1-5; the D gene is possibly TRBD1 (5 bases). This CDR3 is 12 amino acids long. Trimming cost V 8 bases and J 7 bases, with 12 bases left between them. Germline V CDR1 and CDR2: SEHNR, FQNEAQ (reference sequence). In DNA, the CDR3 is TGTGCCAGCGGGACCCTGGGGCAGCCCCAGCATTTT. It is translated as CASGTLGQPQHF.

Points on this clonotype: A junction boundary mismatches the germline segment, possibly from a read error. The chain is built from TRBV10-3 and TRBJ2-1, with D unresolved. The germline CDR1 and CDR2 sequences are ENHRY and SYGVKD. The CDR3 covers 10 residues. In DNA, the CDR3 is TGTACCATCAGTGAGTCCCCTCTGTTCTTC. This sequence encodes CTISESPLFF.

This clonotype was observed many times. This chain joins TRBV20-1 and TRBJ2-5, with TRBD2 matching over 11 bases. Germline V gene data show CDR1 as DFQATT and CDR2 as SNEGSKA (reference sequence). With V trimmed by 1 base and J by 1 base, 8 bases remained unmatched. The CDR3 loop spans 17 amino acids. CDR3 protein: CSARGALAGGRQETQYF. The DNA of the CDR3 is TGCAGTGCTAGAGGTGCCCTAGCGGGGGGCCGCCAAGAGACCCAGTACTTC.

This clonotype was picked up a small number of times. This chain connects TRBV11-2 to TRBJ2-5; 14 bases are shared with TRBD2. Losses at the gene ends were 1 base for V and 5 bases for J; bases not matched to a gene: 3. CDR1 is SGHAT and CDR2 is FQNNGV in the germline V gene. CDR3 length: 16 residues. The CDR3 spells CASSLATSGGAETQYF. The DNA for the CDR3 is TGTGCCAGCAGCTTAGCGACTAGCGGGGGGGCGGAGACCCAGTACTTC.

The table lists this clonotype with a few counts. This sequence joins TRBV6-2 or TRBV6-3 and TRBJ1-1; 9 bases fit TRBD1. Germline CDR1 reads MNHEY; CDR2 reads SVGEGT. CDR3 length equals 16 residues. The trim removed 2 bases at V and 1 base at J, leaving 5 bases unmatched. The CDR3 here is CASSYGTGRGNTEAFF. CDR3 in DNA: TGTGCCAGCAGTTACGGGACAGGGCGGGGGAACACTGAAGCTTTCTTT.

Only a few counts were recorded for this clonotype. The J gene is TRBJ2-5, the V gene TRBV24-1, with D uncertain. CDR3 length equals 12 residues. Germline CDR1 is KGHDR and CDR2 is SFDVKD. Trimming stripped 1 base from V and 3 bases from J, with 2 bases between. In DNA, the CDR3 is TGTGCCACCAGTGATTTCGAAGAGACCCAGTACTTC. It translates to CATSDFEETQYF.

This chain uses TRBV13 with TRBJ1-6; TRBD1 might be the D (5 bases). This CDR3 is 15 amino acids long. Germline V gives CDR1 PRHDT, CDR2 FYEKMQ (reference sequence). V was clipped by 5 bases and J by 10 bases, with 18 bases between them. Here the CDR3 reads CASSRGFGGRSPLHF. CDR3 bases: TGTGCCAGCAGCCGAGGCTTCGGGGGTCGATCACCCCTCCACTTT.

V usage is TRBV2 and J usage is TRBJ1-6, with D unclear. Germline V gene sequence: CDR1 SNHLY, CDR2 FYNNEI. The CDR3 contains 12 residues. V was clipped by 6 bases and J by 11 bases, with 11 bases between them. CDR3 DNA sequence: TGTGCCAGCAGCCCGATGGGAGCACCCCTCCACTTT. Translated: CASSPMGAPLHF.

This clonotype was counted only a few times. V and J are TRBV29-1 and TRBJ1-1; a weak D match, TRBD1 (6 bases). CDR3 size: 13 residues. V was shortened by 6 bases and J by 0 bases, with 11 bases between the two germline ends. Germline V gives CDR1 SQVTM, CDR2 ANQGSEA. CDR3 sequence (DNA): TGCAGCGTGGGGGGCAGATTGAACACTGAAGCTTTCTTT. This codes for CSVGGRLNTEAFF.

This clonotype was counted a few times. The chain has TRBV19 and TRBJ1-5; 8 bases are a match to TRBD1. CDR3 length: 14 amino acids. Per the germline V gene, CDR1 is LNHDA and CDR2 is SQIVND (reference sequence). With V trimmed by 5 bases and J by 5 bases, 5 bases remained unmatched. CDR3 nucleotide sequence: TGTGCCAGTAGTTTGACAGGGGATGATCAGCCCCAGCATTTT. Encoded protein: CASSLTGDDQPQHF.

The table lists this clonotype with many counts. The V call is TRBV7-9, the J call TRBJ2-7; possibly TRBD1 for D (6 bases). V was shortened by 5 bases and J by 5 bases, with 16 bases between the two germline ends. The V gene's germline CDR1 is SEHNR and CDR2 FQNEAQ (reference sequence). This CDR3 comprises 14 residues. This chain's CDR3 is CASSPRQESHEQYF. The CDR3 DNA is TGTGCCAGCAGCCCCCGACAGGAATCCCACGAGCAGTACTTC.

This clonotype appeared a few times. The rearrangement uses TRBV4-1 and TRBJ1-1; D might be TRBD1 (5 bases). This CDR3 region has 15 residues. Trimming cost V 0 bases and J 2 bases, with 10 bases left between them. Germline lookup yields CDR1 MGHRA and CDR2 YSYEKL. Written as DNA, the CDR3 is TGCGCCAGCAGCCAAGAATGGGGGGGAAACACTGAAGCTTTCTTT. Translation: CASSQEWGGNTEAFF.

This clonotype came up a few times. The gene calls are TRBV7-8 and TRBJ2-1; 9 nucleotides line up with TRBD2. With V trimmed by 5 bases and J by 8 bases, 10 bases remained unmatched. The length of the CDR3 is 15 residues. Germline CDR1 SGHVS, CDR2 FQNEAQ. The CDR3 DNA follows: TGTGCCAGCAGCCCTATCTCGGGACTAGCTTATGAGCAGTTCTTC. Its translation is CASSPISGLAYEQFF.

In this sample, this clonotype turned up a few times. The V gene is TRBV19, the J gene TRBJ2-5, with 8 positions matching TRBD2. The J segment lost 1 base and the V segment lost 5 bases, leaving 6 bases of the junction unmatched. The germline V gene has CDR1 LNHDA and CDR2 SQIVND (reference sequence). The CDR3 runs to 15 residues. This CDR3 reads CASSPGLASQETQYF. CDR3 coding DNA: TGTGCCAGTAGTCCAGGACTAGCCTCCCAAGAGACCCAGTACTTC.

The chain links TRBV7-6 to TRBJ1-1; D remains ambiguous. CDR1 SGHVS and CDR2 FNYEAQ come from the germline V gene. This CDR3 is built from 13 residues. Trimming removed 5 bases at V and 6 bases at J, with 13 bases between. The CDR3 coding sequence is TGTGCCAGCAGCCCAGGTGGGGTGGCTGAAGCTTTCTTT. It specifies CASSPGGVAEAFF. Based on the CDR3 plus reference TRBV7-6 and TRBJ1-1, the full variable domain is GAGVSQSPRYKVTKRGQDVALRCDPISGHVSLYWYRQALGQGPEFLTYFNYEAQQDKSGLPNDRFSAERPEGSISTLTIQRTEQRDSAMYRCASSPGGVAEAFFGQGTRLTVV.

In its sample, this clonotype was seen a few times. The CDR3 region is CASNNPGQGFTEAFF. In nucleotides, the CDR3 is TGTGCCAGCAACAACCCGGGACAGGGGTTTACTGAAGCTTTCTTT. J is TRBJ1-1 and V is TRBV6-6, with 10 bases lining up with TRBD1. The junction had 10 bases not matched to a gene; V was cut back by 7 bases and J by 5 bases. This CDR3 comprises 15 residues. Germline V CDR1 and CDR2: MNHNY, SVGAGI (reference sequence).